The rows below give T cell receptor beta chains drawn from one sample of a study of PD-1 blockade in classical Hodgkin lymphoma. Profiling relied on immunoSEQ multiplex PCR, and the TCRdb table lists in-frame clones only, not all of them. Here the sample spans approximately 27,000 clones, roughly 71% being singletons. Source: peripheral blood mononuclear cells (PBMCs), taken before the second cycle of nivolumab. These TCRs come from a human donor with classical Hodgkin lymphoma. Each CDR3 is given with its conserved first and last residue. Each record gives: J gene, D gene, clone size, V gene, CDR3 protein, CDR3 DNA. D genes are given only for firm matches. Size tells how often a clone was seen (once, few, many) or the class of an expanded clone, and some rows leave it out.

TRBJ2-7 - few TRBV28 CASSFRSYEQYF TGTGCCAGCAGTTTCCGCTCCTACGAGCAGTACTTC
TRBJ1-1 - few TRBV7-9 CASSLRSGPTEAFF TGTGCCAGCAGCTTACGATCGGGGCCCACTGAAGCTTTCTTT
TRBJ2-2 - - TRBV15 CATSNLGRSNTGELFF TGTGCCACCAGCAACCTGGGACGCTCGAACACCGGGGAGCTGTTTTTT
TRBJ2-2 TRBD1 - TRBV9 CASSNAWRGGTNTGELFF TGTGCCAGCAGCAATGCTTGGAGAGGGGGCACGAACACCGGGGAGCTGTTTTTT
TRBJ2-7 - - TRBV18 CASSPRVIGGEQYF TGTGCCAGCTCACCACGGGTCATAGGGGGCGAGCAGTACTTC
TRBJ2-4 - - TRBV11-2 CASSRLGLAKNIQYF TGTGCCAGCAGCAGACTAGGACTAGCCAAAAACATTCAGTACTTC
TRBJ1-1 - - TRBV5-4 CASSSIGSLRVNTEAFF TGTGCCAGCAGCTCCATAGGATCGCTGAGGGTGAACACTGAAGCTTTCTTT
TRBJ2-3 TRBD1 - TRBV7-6 CASNLGTGGLRPDTQYF TGTGCCTCAAACCTCGGGACAGGGGGATTAAGGCCAGATACGCAGTATTTT
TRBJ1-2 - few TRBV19 CASSILGSYGYTF TGTGCCAGTAGTATTCTCGGTTCCTATGGCTACACCTTC
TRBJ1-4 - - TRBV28 CASSYFNGVPEKLFF TGTGCCAGCAGCTATTTCAATGGGGTTCCGGAAAAACTGTTTTTT
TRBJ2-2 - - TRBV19 CASKLLVNTGELFF TGTGCCAGTAAGCTTCTAGTGAACACCGGGGAGCTGTTTTTT
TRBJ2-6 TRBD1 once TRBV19 CASSVQGALRSGANVLTF TGTGCCAGTAGTGTACAGGGGGCGCTGAGGTCTGGGGCCAACGTCCTGACTTTC
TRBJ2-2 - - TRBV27 CASSLLGLARNTGELFF TGTGCCAGCAGTTTATTAGGCCTAGCGAGAAACACCGGGGAGCTGTTTTTT
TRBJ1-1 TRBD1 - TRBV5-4 CASSLKTGIFTEAFF TGTGCCAGCAGCTTGAAGACAGGGATCTTCACTGAAGCTTTCTTT
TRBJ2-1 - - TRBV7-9 CASSLRVGYEQFF TGTGCCAGCAGCTTACGGGTTGGATATGAGCAGTTCTTC
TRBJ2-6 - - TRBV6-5 CASNGFVSGANVLTF TGTGCCAGTAACGGGTTTGTCTCTGGGGCCAACGTCCTGACTTTC
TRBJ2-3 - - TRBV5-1 CASSLQGRTDTQYF TGCGCCAGCAGCTTGCAGGGGCGGACAGATACGCAGTATTTT
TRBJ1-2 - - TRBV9 CASSSLETDGYTF TGTGCCAGCAGTTCCCTCGAGACAGATGGCTACACCTTC
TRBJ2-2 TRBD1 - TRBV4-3 CASSLERGPDTGELFF TGCGCCAGCAGCCTCGAAAGGGGGCCGGACACCGGGGAGCTGTTTTTT
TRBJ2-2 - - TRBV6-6 CASSGDHLTGELFF TGTGCCAGCAGTGGGGACCACCTCACCGGGGAGCTGTTTTTT
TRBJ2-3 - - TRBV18 CASSPRGTPGSSTDTQYF TGTGCCAGCTCACCGAGGGGGACTCCGGGGTCGAGCACAGATACGCAGTATTTT
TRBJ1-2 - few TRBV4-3 CASSQDRVSGYTF TGCGCCAGCAGCCAAGACAGGGTGAGTGGCTACACCTTC
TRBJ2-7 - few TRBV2 CASSEYLEQYF TGTGCCAGCAGTGAATATCTCGAGCAGTACTTC
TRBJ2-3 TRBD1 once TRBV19 CASSILDRGPDTQYF TGTGCCAGTAGTATCTTGGACAGGGGGCCAGATACGCAGTATTTT
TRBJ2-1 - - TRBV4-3 CASSQDSGREQFF TGCGCCAGCAGCCAAGACTCCGGCAGGGAGCAGTTCTTC
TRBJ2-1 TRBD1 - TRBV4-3 CASSQQGQGANNEQFF TGCGCCAGCAGCCAACAGGGACAGGGGGCTAACAATGAGCAGTTCTTC
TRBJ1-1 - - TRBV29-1 CSVVISGFLGTEAFF TGCAGCGTTGTCATTTCGGGGTTTCTTGGGACTGAAGCTTTCTTT
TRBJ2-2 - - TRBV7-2 CASSLVQAAAGELFF TGTGCCAGCAGCTTAGTACAGGCGGCGGCCGGGGAGCTGTTTTTT
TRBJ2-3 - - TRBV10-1 CASSESPDPSTDTQYF TGCGCCAGCAGTGAGTCGCCAGATCCCAGCACAGATACGCAGTATTTT
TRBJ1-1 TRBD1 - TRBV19 CASSMLPGGIGAEAFF TGTGCCAGTAGTATGCTGCCAGGGGGCATTGGCGCTGAAGCTTTCTTT
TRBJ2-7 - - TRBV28 CASSFRFLPTRQYF TGTGCCAGCAGTTTCAGGTTTCTACCTACGAGGCAGTACTTC
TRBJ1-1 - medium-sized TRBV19 CASSWRTNTEAFF TGTGCCAGTAGTTGGAGGACGAACACTGAAGCTTTCTTT
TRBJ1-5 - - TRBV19 CASSILRGRDNQPQHF TGTGCCAGTAGTATCCTCAGGGGTCGAGACAATCAGCCCCAGCATTTT
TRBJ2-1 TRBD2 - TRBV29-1 CSVESREGQLQFF TGCAGCGTTGAAAGTCGGGAGGGCCAATTGCAGTTCTTC
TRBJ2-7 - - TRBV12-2 CASRLRTGGRDEQYF TGTGCAAGTCGCTTAAGGACAGGGGGCAGAGACGAGCAGTACTTC
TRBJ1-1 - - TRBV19 CASSIGTLNTEAFF TGTGCCAGTAGTATAGGTACGCTGAACACTGAAGCTTTCTTT
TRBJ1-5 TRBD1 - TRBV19 CASSIGLLLPDRVF TGTGCCAGTAGTATAGGGCTACTCCTACCGGACAGGGTTTTT
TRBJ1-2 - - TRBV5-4 CASSPSQANYGYTF TGTGCCAGCAGCCCATCACAGGCTAACTATGGCTACACCTTC
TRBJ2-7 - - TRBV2 CASSDPQETYEQYF TGTGCCAGCAGTGACCCCCAGGAGACCTACGAGCAGTACTTC
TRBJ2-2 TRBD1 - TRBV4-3 CASSHKLTGAGGELFF TGCGCCAGCAGCCACAAGCTTACAGGGGCGGGCGGGGAGCTGTTTTTT
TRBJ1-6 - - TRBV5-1 CASSRDWGHNSPLHF TGCGCCAGCAGCCGGGACTGGGGGCACAATTCACCCCTCCACTTT
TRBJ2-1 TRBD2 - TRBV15 CATSRDRGRINEQFF TGTGCCACCAGCAGGGATCGCGGGAGAATAAATGAGCAGTTCTTC
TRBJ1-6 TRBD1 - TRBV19 CASSDGTVNSPLHF TGTGCCAGTAGTGATGGGACAGTCAATTCACCCCTCCACTTT
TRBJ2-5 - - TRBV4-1 CASSQEVWQAGETQYF TGCGCCAGCAGCCAAGAGGTTTGGCAGGCAGGGGAGACCCAGTACTTC
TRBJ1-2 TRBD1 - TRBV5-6 CASSLYGKGGQRTGYTF TGTGCCAGCAGCTTGTACGGGAAGGGGGGACAGCGCACCGGCTACACCTTC
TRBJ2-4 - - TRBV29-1 CSVEETGRTIQYF TGCAGCGTTGAAGAAACAGGGCGTACCATTCAGTACTTC
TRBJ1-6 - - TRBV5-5 CASSLMGTPHNSPLHF TGTGCCAGCAGCTTGATGGGGACCCCCCATAATTCACCCCTCCACTTT
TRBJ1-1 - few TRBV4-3 CASSQDWRVNTEAFF TGCGCCAGCAGCCAAGATTGGCGGGTGAACACTGAAGCTTTCTTT
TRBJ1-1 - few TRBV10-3 CAISPQNTEAFF TGTGCCATCAGTCCACAGAACACTGAAGCTTTCTTT
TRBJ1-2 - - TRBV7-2 CASSLGQGIIYGYTF TGTGCCAGCAGCTTAGGCCAGGGGATCATCTATGGCTACACCTTC